This T cell receptor (beta chain) was identified during a study of blood T cell repertoires in COVID-19 (TCRdb year 2020). Broadly, across the study: The collaborator samples originated in the United States, Italy and Spain and spanned the acute and convalescent phases of COVID-19. The dataset comprised deeply sampled blood TCRbeta repertoires from subjects exposed to, actively infected with, or recovered from COVID-19. Sample metadata almost always included a de-identified subject ID, COVID-19 status, age in years and sex. The repertoires were released in a freely available public database meant as a resource for research on the immune response to SARS-CoV-2. Samples were obtained from the ongoing ImmuneRACE study (first 160 participants) and from approximately 1,200 subjects provided by 6 global collaborators. The prospective study material was composed of cDNA or gDNA derived from T cells, B-cell-depleted T cells, or PBMCs. Where available, HLA class I and class II types were taken from metadata supplied by the sample provider and were not determined by assay-based typing.

One collaborating source in Seattle enrolled patients during active infection and followed them longitudinally through the course of disease. Collaborating institutions collected whole blood in K2EDTA tubes following their own protocols. For TCRbeta analysis, collaborators shipped samples as frozen whole blood, isolated PBMCs, or DNA extracted from either of those sample types. CDR1 and CDR2, looked up from the germline V gene, are SGDLS and YYNGEE. Including cysteine and phenylalanine, the CDR3 has 17 amino acids. Here the CDR3 DNA is all that survives: 51 bases in frame from base 1. V trim: 0 bases; J trim: 7 bases; unmatched bases: 9. On this clone itself: The antigen it binds to is not known. Nothing much larger sits one base from this clone, and base qualities are not available.

General findings and caveats noted by the study authors: How much clinical and demographic metadata was included differed by source and by participant, and the metadata was provided uncurated.

TCRbeta CDR3 regions were amplified from genomic DNA using the immunoSEQ Assay, a bias-controlled multiplex PCR. The study's processing was this. The number of nucleated cells in each sample was estimated by amplification of reference gene primers within the assay. To quantify the absolute abundance of each unique TCRbeta CDR3 rearrangement, sequence reads were collapsed and filtered. Productive Simpson clonality was computed per sample as the square root of Simpson's diversity index over productive rearrangements. What TCRdb holds here is the immuneACCESS table cut down to in-frame rearrangements. Part of the clones is not present; checked against another copy, under half of the missing clones reflect an unresolved V gene, and the others are unexplained. The V and J calls and the clone size are those of that table, but D and trimming were determined from the DNA. Counted in this sample were about 200,000 clones; 70% to 90% of them appeared once. Around a sixth of the sample is taken by the ten largest.

The sequence came from a person aged 70 to 85 with COVID-19, enrolled during active disease. The sample comprised peripheral blood. The V gene is TRBV9 and the J gene is TRBJ2-1, and TRBD2 matches 11 of the central bases. The CDR3 region reads CASSVELAGAGRNEQFF. The DNA sequence reads TGTGCCAGCAGCGTAGAACTAGCGGGAGCGGGAAGGAATGAGCAGTTCTTC.